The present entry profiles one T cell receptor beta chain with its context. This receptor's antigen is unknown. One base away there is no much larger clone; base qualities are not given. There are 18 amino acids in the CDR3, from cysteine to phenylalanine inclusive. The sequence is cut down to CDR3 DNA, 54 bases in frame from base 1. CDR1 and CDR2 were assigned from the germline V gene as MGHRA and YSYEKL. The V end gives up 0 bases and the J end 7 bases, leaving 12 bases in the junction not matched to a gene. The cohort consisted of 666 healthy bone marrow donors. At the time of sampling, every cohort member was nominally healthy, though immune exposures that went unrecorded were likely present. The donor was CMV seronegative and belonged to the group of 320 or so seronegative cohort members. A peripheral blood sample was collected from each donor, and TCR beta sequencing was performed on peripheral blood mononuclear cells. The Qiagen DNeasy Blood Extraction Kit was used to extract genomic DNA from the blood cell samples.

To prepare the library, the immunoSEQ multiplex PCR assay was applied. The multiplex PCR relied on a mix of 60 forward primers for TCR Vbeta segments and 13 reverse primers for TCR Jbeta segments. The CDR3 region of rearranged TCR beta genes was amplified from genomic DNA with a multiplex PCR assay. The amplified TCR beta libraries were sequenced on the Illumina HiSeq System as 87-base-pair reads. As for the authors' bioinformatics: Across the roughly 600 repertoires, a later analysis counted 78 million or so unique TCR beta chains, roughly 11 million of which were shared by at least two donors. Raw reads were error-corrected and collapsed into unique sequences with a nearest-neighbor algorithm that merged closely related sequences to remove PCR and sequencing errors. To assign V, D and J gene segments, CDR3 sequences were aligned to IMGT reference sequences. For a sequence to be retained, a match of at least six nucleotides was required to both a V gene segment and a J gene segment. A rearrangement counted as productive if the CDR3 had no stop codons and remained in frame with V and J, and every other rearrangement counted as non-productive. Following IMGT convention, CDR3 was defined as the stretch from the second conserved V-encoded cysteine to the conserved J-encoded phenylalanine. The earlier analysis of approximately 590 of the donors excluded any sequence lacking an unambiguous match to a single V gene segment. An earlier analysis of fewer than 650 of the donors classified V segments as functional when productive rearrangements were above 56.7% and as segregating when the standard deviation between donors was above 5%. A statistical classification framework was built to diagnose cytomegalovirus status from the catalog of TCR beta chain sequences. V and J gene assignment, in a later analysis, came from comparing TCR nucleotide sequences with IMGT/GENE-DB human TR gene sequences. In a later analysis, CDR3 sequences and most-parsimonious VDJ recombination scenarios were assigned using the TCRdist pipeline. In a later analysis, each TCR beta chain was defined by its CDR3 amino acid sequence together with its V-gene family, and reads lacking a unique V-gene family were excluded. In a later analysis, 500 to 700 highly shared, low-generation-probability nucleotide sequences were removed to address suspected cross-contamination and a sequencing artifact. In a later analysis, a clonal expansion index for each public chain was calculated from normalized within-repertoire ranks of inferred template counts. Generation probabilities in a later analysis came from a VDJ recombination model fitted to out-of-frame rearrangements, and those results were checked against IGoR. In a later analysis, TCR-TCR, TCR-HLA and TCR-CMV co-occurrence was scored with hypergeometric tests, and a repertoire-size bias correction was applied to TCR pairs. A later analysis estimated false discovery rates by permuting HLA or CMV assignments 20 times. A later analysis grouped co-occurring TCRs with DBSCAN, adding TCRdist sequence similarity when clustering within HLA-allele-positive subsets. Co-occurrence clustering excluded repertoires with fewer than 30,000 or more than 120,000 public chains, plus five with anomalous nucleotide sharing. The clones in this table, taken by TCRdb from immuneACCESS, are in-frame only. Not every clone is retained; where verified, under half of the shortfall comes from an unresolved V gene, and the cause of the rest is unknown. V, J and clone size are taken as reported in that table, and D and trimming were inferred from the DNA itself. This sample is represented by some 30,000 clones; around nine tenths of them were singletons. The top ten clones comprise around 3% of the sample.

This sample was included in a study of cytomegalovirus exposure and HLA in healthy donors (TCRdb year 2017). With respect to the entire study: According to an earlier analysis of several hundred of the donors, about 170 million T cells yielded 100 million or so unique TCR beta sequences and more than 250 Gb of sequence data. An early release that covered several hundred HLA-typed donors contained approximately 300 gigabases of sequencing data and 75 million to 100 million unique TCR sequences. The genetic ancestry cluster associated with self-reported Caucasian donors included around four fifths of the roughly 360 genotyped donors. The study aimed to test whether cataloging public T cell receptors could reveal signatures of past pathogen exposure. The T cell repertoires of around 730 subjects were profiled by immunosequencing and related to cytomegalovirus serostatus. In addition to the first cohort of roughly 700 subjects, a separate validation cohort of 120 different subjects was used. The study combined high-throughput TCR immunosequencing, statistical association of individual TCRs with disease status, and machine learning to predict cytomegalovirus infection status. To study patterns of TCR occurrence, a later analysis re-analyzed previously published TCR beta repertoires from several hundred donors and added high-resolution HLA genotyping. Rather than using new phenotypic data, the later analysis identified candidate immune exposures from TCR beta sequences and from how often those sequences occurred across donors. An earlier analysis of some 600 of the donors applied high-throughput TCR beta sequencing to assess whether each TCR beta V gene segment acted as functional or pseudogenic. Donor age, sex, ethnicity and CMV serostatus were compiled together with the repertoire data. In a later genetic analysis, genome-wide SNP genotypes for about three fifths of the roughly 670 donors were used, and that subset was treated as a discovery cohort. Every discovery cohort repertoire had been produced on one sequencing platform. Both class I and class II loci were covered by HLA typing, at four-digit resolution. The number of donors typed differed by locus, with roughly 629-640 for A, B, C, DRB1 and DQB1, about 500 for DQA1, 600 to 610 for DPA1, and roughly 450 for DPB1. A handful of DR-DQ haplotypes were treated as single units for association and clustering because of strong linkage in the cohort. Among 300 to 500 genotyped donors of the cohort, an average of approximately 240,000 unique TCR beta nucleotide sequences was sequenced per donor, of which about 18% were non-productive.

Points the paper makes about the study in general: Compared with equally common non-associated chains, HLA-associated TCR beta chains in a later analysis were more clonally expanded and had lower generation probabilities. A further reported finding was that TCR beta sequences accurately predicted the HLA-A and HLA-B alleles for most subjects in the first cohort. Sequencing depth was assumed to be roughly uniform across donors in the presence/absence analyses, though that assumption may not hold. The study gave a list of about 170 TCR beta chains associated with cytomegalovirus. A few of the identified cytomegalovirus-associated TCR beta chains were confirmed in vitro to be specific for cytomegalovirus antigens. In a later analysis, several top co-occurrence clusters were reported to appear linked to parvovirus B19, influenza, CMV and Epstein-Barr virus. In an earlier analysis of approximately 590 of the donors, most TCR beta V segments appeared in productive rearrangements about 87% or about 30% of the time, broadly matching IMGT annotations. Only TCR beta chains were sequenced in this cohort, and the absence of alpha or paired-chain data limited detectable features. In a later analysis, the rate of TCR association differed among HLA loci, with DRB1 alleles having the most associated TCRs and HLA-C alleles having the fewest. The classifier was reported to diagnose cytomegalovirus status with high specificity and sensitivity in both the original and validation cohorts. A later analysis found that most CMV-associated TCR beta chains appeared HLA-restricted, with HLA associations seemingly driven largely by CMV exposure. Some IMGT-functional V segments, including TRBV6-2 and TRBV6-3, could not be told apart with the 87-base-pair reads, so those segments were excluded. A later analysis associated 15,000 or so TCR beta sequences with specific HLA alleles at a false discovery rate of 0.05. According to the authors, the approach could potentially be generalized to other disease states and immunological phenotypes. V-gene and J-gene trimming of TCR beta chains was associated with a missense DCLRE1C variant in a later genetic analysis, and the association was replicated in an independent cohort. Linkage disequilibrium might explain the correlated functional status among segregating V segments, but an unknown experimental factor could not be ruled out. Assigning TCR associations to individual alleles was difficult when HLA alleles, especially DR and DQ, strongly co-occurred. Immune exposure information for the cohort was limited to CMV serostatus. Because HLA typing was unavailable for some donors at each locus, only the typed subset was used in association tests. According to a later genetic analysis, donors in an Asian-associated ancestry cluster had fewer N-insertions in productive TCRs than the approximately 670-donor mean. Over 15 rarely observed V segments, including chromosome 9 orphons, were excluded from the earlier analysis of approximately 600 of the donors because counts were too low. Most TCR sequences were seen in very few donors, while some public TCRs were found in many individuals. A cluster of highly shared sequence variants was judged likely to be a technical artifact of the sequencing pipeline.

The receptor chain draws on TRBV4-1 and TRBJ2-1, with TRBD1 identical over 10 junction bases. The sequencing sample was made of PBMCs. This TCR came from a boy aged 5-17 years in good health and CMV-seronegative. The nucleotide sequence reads TGCGCCAGCAGCCAAGATTTCGTTGGGACAGGGGCTAGAAATGAGCAGTTCTTC. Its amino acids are CASSQDFVGTGARNEQFF.